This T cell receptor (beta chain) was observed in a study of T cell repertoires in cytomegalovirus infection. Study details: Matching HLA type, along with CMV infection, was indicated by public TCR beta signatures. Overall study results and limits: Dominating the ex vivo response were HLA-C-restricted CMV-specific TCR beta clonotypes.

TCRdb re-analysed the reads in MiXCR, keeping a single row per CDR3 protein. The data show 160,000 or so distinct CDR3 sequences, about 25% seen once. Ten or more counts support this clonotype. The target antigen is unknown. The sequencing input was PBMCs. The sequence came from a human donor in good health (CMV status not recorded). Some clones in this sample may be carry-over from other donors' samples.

The CDR3: CASSPWTGGYGYTF. The CDR3 DNA is TGTGCCAGCAGCCCATGGACAGGGGGCTATGGCTACACCTTC. The chain joins TRBV7-9 to TRBJ1-2; 10 bases match TRBD1. The CDR3 loop spans 14 amino acids. CDR1 and CDR2 (germline): SEHNR, FQNEAQ (reference sequence). The J segment lost 4 bases and the V segment lost 5 bases, leaving 4 bases of the junction unmatched.